This is a list of T cell receptor beta chains from one sample in a study of blood T cell repertoires in COVID-19. Libraries were prepared by immunoSEQ multiplex PCR; TCRdb keeps only in-frame clonotypes and omits some of them. The table shows about 55,000 clones, with about 90% occurring only once. The sample was peripheral blood. Receptors originate from a human donor with active COVID-19. The donor label of this sample is uncertain. CDR3s include the opening cysteine and the closing phenylalanine or tryptophan. A D gene is named only where the DNA matches it firmly. Only part of the rows carry a size: once, few, many, or a class if the clone is expanded.

CDR3aa: CASSSRQGWDYGYTF; CDR3nt: TGTGCCAGCAGTTCAAGACAGGGTTGGGACTATGGCTACACCTTC; d_gene: TRBD1; v_gene: TRBV6-2/TRBV6-3; j_gene: TRBJ1-2; abundance: .
CDR3aa: CASSPVELFF; CDR3nt: TGTGCCAGCAGCCCGGTGGAGCTGTTTTTT; d_gene: .; v_gene: TRBV6-4; j_gene: TRBJ2-2; abundance: .
CDR3aa: CARSQRTGAGEQYF; CDR3nt: TGTGCCAGAAGCCAAAGAACAGGGGCTGGGGAGCAGTACTTC; d_gene: TRBD1; v_gene: TRBV5-3; j_gene: TRBJ2-7; abundance: few
CDR3aa: CASSLERLGGELFF; CDR3nt: TGTGCCAGCAGCTTAGAGCGGTTGGGCGGGGAGCTGTTTTTT; d_gene: .; v_gene: TRBV7-2; j_gene: TRBJ2-2; abundance: .
CDR3aa: CASSRGQGFYGYTF; CDR3nt: TGTGCCAGCAGCAGGGGACAGGGCTTCTATGGCTACACCTTC; d_gene: TRBD1; v_gene: TRBV6-2/TRBV6-3; j_gene: TRBJ1-2; abundance: .
CDR3aa: CASSVNTEAFF; CDR3nt: TGTGCCAGCAGCGTAAACACTGAAGCTTTCTTT; d_gene: .; v_gene: TRBV5-6; j_gene: TRBJ1-1; abundance: .
CDR3aa: CASSYGPSMRGYTF; CDR3nt: TGTGCCAGCAGTTACGGGCCGAGTATGAGAGGCTACACCTTC; d_gene: .; v_gene: TRBV6-6; j_gene: TRBJ1-2; abundance: .
CDR3aa: CASSPTGRDWARETQYF; CDR3nt: TGTGCCAGCAGTCCCACGGGTCGGGACTGGGCCCGGGAGACCCAGTACTTC; d_gene: .; v_gene: TRBV6-4; j_gene: TRBJ2-5; abundance: once
CDR3aa: CASSQDPGLMSYGYTF; CDR3nt: TGCGCCAGCAGCCAAGATCCAGGACTGATGAGCTATGGCTACACCTTC; d_gene: .; v_gene: TRBV4-3; j_gene: TRBJ1-2; abundance: .
CDR3aa: CASSLAGGPTKYEQYF; CDR3nt: TGTGCCAGCAGCTTGGCGGGGGGCCCGACCAAATACGAGCAGTACTTC; d_gene: TRBD2; v_gene: TRBV7-2; j_gene: TRBJ2-7; abundance: .
CDR3aa: CASSLVGAVNTEAFF; CDR3nt: TGTGCCAGCAGCTTAGTGGGGGCGGTGAACACTGAAGCTTTCTTT; d_gene: .; v_gene: TRBV7-2; j_gene: TRBJ1-1; abundance: .
CDR3aa: CATSEMTGSSETQYF; CDR3nt: TGTGCCACCAGTGAGATGACAGGGTCTTCAGAGACCCAGTACTTC; d_gene: TRBD1; v_gene: TRBV24-1; j_gene: TRBJ2-5; abundance: .
CDR3aa: CASSLMIAGTDTQYF; CDR3nt: TGTGCCAGCAGCTTGATGATAGCGGGCACAGATACGCAGTATTTT; d_gene: .; v_gene: TRBV5-5; j_gene: TRBJ2-3; abundance: .
CDR3aa: CASSPEPLVPTETQYF; CDR3nt: TGTGCCAGCAGCCCCGAACCTCTAGTCCCCACAGAGACCCAGTACTTC; d_gene: .; v_gene: TRBV3-1/TRBV3-2; j_gene: TRBJ2-5; abundance: once
CDR3aa: CASSYQGKKSNEQFF; CDR3nt: TGTGCCAGCAGCTACCAGGGTAAGAAATCCAATGAGCAGTTCTTC; d_gene: .; v_gene: TRBV3-1/TRBV3-2; j_gene: TRBJ2-1; abundance: .
CDR3aa: CASRLGTDPAYEQYF; CDR3nt: TGTGCCAGCAGACTTGGGACAGACCCTGCCTACGAGCAGTACTTC; d_gene: TRBD1; v_gene: TRBV6-6; j_gene: TRBJ2-7; abundance: .
CDR3aa: CASSLSTTGGTYNEQFF; CDR3nt: TGTGCTAGCAGCTTAAGTACTACCGGGGGGACCTACAATGAGCAGTTCTTC; d_gene: TRBD2; v_gene: TRBV7-7; j_gene: TRBJ2-1; abundance: .
CDR3aa: CASSLVDRVQETQYF; CDR3nt: TGTGCCAGCAGCTTGGTGGACAGGGTCCAAGAGACCCAGTACTTC; d_gene: TRBD1; v_gene: TRBV5-4; j_gene: TRBJ2-5; abundance: .
CDR3aa: CASTRTANTEAFF; CDR3nt: TGTGCCAGCACAAGGACAGCGAACACTGAAGCTTTCTTT; d_gene: .; v_gene: TRBV19; j_gene: TRBJ1-1; abundance: .
CDR3aa: CASTSRQGYGYTF; CDR3nt: TGTGCCAGCACAAGCCGGCAGGGCTATGGCTACACCTTC; d_gene: .; v_gene: TRBV9; j_gene: TRBJ1-2; abundance: .
CDR3aa: CASSLLGDLSRPEAFF; CDR3nt: TGTGCCAGCAGCTTACTGGGAGACTTATCCCGACCTGAAGCTTTCTTT; d_gene: .; v_gene: TRBV13; j_gene: TRBJ1-1; abundance: .
CDR3aa: CASSVASGDLPYEQYF; CDR3nt: TGTGCCAGCAGCGTAGCTTCGGGGGACCTCCCCTACGAGCAGTACTTC; d_gene: .; v_gene: TRBV9; j_gene: TRBJ2-7; abundance: .
CDR3aa: CASSRTRTSGGPEDTQYF; CDR3nt: TGTGCCAGCAGCCGCACCCGGACTAGCGGGGGCCCCGAAGATACGCAGTATTTT; d_gene: TRBD2; v_gene: TRBV6-2/TRBV6-3; j_gene: TRBJ2-3; abundance: .
CDR3aa: CASSQGIRDNKNYGYTF; CDR3nt: TGCGCCAGCAGTCAAGGGATTCGGGACAACAAAAACTATGGCTACACCTTC; d_gene: .; v_gene: TRBV23-1; j_gene: TRBJ1-2; abundance: .
CDR3aa: CSVEGTGRSGAGNTIYF; CDR3nt: TGCAGCGTTGAAGGGACAGGGAGGTCGGGGGCTGGAAACACCATATATTTT; d_gene: TRBD1; v_gene: TRBV29-1; j_gene: TRBJ1-3; abundance: once
CDR3aa: CASSRTGSYGYTF; CDR3nt: TGTGCCAGCAGCCGGACAGGTTCCTATGGCTACACCTTC; d_gene: TRBD1; v_gene: TRBV7-8; j_gene: TRBJ1-2; abundance: .
CDR3aa: CASSLWGSWTARTEAFF; CDR3nt: TGTGCCAGCAGCTTATGGGGCAGCTGGACGGCTCGCACTGAAGCTTTCTTT; d_gene: .; v_gene: TRBV7-9; j_gene: TRBJ1-1; abundance: .
CDR3aa: CASSLGSLGTDTQYF; CDR3nt: TGTGCCAGCAGCTTAGGGTCGCTAGGCACAGATACGCAGTATTTT; d_gene: .; v_gene: TRBV7-3; j_gene: TRBJ2-3; abundance: .